The 22 T cell receptor beta chains reported below all come from one sample, sequenced in a study of T cell responses to AZD1222 COVID-19 vaccine. Data came from immunoSEQ multiplex PCR; TCRdb stores just in-frame clones and leaves some out. Here the sample spans tens of thousands of clones, roughly 88% being singletons. Specimen: peripheral blood, collected on day 0 of AZD1222 vaccination. The source of these receptors is an adult in good health.

This chain uses TRBV30 with TRBJ1-1, with D tentatively TRBD1 (5 bases). The CDR3 is 13 residues long. V dropped 4 bases and J dropped 0 bases, with 9 bases sitting between them. From germline, CDR1 is GTSNPN and CDR2 SVGIG (reference sequence). CDR3 coding DNA: TGTGCCTGGATGACAGTCCTGAACACTGAAGCTTTCTTT. Translation gives CAWMTVLNTEAFF. Complete variable domain (other parts from reference TRBV30 and TRBJ1-1): SQTIHQWPATLVQPVGSPLSLECTVEGTSNPNLYWYRQAAGRGLQLLFYSVGIGQISSEVPQNLSASRPQDRQFILSSKKLLLSDSGFYLCAWMTVLNTEAFFGQGTRLTVV.

This CDR3 reads CASSQGKGQETQYF. The CDR3 DNA sequence: TGCGCCAGCAGCCAAGGAAAGGGGCAAGAGACCCAGTACTTC. The chain combines TRBV4-1 with TRBJ2-5, with D tentatively TRBD1 (5 bases). CDR1 and CDR2 (germline): MGHRA, YSYEKL. Trimming pared 1 base from V and 2 bases from J, leaving 8 bases between. There are 14 residues in the CDR3.

The genes are TRBV9 and TRBJ1-1; D remains unclear. Between the trimmed V and J ends, which lost 4 bases and 1 base, there was a span of 8 bases. The CDR3 totals 13 residues. Germline CDR1 reads SGDLS; CDR2 reads YYNGEE. The CDR3 nucleotides read TGTGCCAGCAGCCCAGGCAGGAACACTGAAGCTTTCTTT. It codes for CASSPGRNTEAFF. The variable domain in full, completed from reference TRBV9 and TRBJ1-1, reads DSGVTQTPKHLITATGQRVTLRCSPRSGDLSVYWYQQSLDQGLQFLIQYYNGEERAKGNILERFSAQQFPDLHSELNLSSLELGDSALYFCASSPGRNTEAFFGQGTRLTVV.

This clone was seen just once. The chain is built from TRBV12-5 and TRBJ1-1, with a tentative D call TRBD1 (6 bases). This CDR3 is built from 12 residues. Germline V CDR1 and CDR2: LGHNT, FRNRAP. V lost 3 bases and J lost 5, with 7 bases in between. The CDR3 DNA follows: TGTGCTAGTGGTTTAAGGGGGACTGAAGCTTTCTTT. The encoded protein is CASGLRGTEAFF. Combining the CDR3 with reference TRBV12-5 and TRBJ1-1 gives the whole variable domain DARVTQTPRHKVTEMGQEVTMRCQPILGHNTVFWYRQTMMQGLELLAYFRNRAPLDDSGMPKDRFSAEMPDATLATLKIQPSEPRDSAVYFCASGLRGTEAFFGQGTRLTVV.

The table lists this clone with a count of one. This chain joins TRBV10-1 and TRBJ1-3; 10 bases fit TRBD1. Germline V lookup: CDR1 WNHNN, CDR2 SYGVQD (reference sequence). The V gene end was trimmed by 3 bases and the J gene end by 2 bases; junction bases not matched to a gene: 4. The CDR3 consists of 16 residues. The CDR3 DNA reads as TGCGCCAGCAGTGACGGGACAGGGGCAACTGGAAACACCATATATTTT. It specifies CASSDGTGATGNTIYF.

The rearrangement uses TRBV7-9 and TRBJ1-1; no firm D call. Germline values: CDR1 SEHNR, CDR2 FQNEAQ (reference sequence). Trimming took off 1 base at V and 5 bases at J, with 11 bases between the two ends. The CDR3 is 14 amino acids. CDR3 sequence: CASSLEIGRTEAFF. The CDR3 DNA sequence: TGTGCCAGCAGCTTAGAAATAGGAAGAACTGAAGCTTTCTTT. Full variable domain (rest looked up from reference TRBV7-9 and TRBJ1-1): DTGVSQNPRHKITKRGQNVTFRCDPISEHNRLYWYRQTLGQGPEFLTYFQNEAQLEKSRLLSDRFSAERPKGSFSTLEIQRTEQGDSAMYLCASSLEIGRTEAFFGQGTRLTVV.

This chain uses TRBV27 with TRBJ1-5; D is ambiguous. The CDR3 is made up of 15 amino acids. V lost 4 bases and J lost 0, with 10 bases in between. Germline loops: CDR1 MNHEY, CDR2 SMNVEV (reference sequence). This CDR3 reads CASSWGVSSNQPQHF. Written as DNA, the CDR3 is TGTGCCAGCAGTTGGGGAGTCTCTAGCAATCAGCCCCAGCATTTT.

V gene TRBV6-1 combines with J gene TRBJ1-5; D gene unclear. The V end was cut by 3 bases, the J end by 0 bases, with 12 bases between. The CDR3 extends over 16 amino acids. The germline V gene encodes CDR1 MNHNS and CDR2 SASEGT. This CDR3 is CASSESHFYSNQPQHF. The CDR3 nucleotides are TGTGCCAGCAGTGAGAGTCATTTTTATAGCAATCAGCCCCAGCATTTT.

The table lists this clone with a count of one. The chain has TRBV19 and TRBJ2-1; 13 bases are a match to TRBD2. V shed 8 bases, J shed 10 bases, and the junction held 8 bases outside the gene matches. The CDR3 totals 14 residues. Per the germline V gene, CDR1 is LNHDA and CDR2 is SQIVND (reference sequence). In nucleotides, the CDR3 is TGTGCCAGTGCGAATCCGGGACTAGCGGGAGAGCAGTTCTTC. Its protein is CASANPGLAGEQFF. The full variable domain, with the rest looked up from reference TRBV19 and TRBJ2-1, is DGGITQSPKYLFRKEGQNVTLSCEQNLNHDAMYWYRQDPGQGLRLIYYSQIVNDFQKGDIAEGYSVSREKKESFPLTVTSAQKNPTAFYLCASANPGLAGEQFFGPGTRLTVL.

The chain joins TRBV29-1 to TRBJ1-2, with 12 bases aligning to TRBD1. From germline, CDR1 is SQVTM and CDR2 ANQGSEA. Germline trimming cut 7 bases from V and 8 bases from J; bases unmatched to any gene: 17. The CDR3 runs to 16 residues. CDR3 bases: TGCAGCGCTAGACGATGGGACAGGGGGCGCGAAGGCGGCTACACCTTC. Translation: CSARRWDRGREGGYTF.

The rearrangement links TRBV18 to TRBJ2-5; D not resolved. This CDR3 is 13 amino acids long. Germline V CDR1 and CDR2: KGHSH, LQKENI. The V gene lost 8 bases and the J gene lost 4 bases, with 14 bases spanning the gap. The DNA for the CDR3 is TGTGCCAGCCTCCAAGGCCACTTAGAGACCCAGTACTTC. Translated, it gives CASLQGHLETQYF.

This clone has only one observation. The chain carries TRBV15 and TRBJ2-1; unclear D gene. The CDR3 contains 14 residues. Germline assignment: CDR1 LNHNV and CDR2 YYDKDF (reference sequence). Trimming pared 0 bases from V and 5 bases from J, leaving 8 bases between. CDR3 amino acids: CATSREARDNEQFF. The DNA for the CDR3 is TGTGCCACCAGCAGAGAGGCTAGGGACAATGAGCAGTTCTTC.

This sequence joins TRBV11-1 and TRBJ2-7; D is perhaps TRBD1 (6 bases). CDR3 length: 14 amino acids. The germline V and J ends were trimmed by 3 bases and 3 bases, with 12 bases remaining between them. Germline V gene lookup returns CDR1 SGHAT and CDR2 FQDESV (reference sequence). In DNA form, the CDR3 reads TGTGCCAGCAGCTTCGGCAGGGGTGGCTACGAGCAGTACTTC. It yields the protein CASSFGRGGYEQYF.

V and J are TRBV2 and TRBJ2-1; 9 bases fit TRBD1. V gave up 3 bases and J gave up 5 bases; unmatched junction bases: 5. The V gene's germline CDR1 is SNHLY and CDR2 FYNNEI. CDR3 length equals 15 residues. The CDR3 sequence is CASSDGTGSHNEQFF. DNA for the CDR3: TGTGCCAGCAGTGATGGGACAGGGTCCCACAATGAGCAGTTCTTC.

This clone was seen only a few times. The chain has TRBV7-9 and TRBJ2-3; 10 bases are shared with TRBD2. The CDR3 extends over 18 amino acids. Germline-derived CDR1 and CDR2 are SEHNR and FQNEAQ (reference sequence). J was trimmed by 1 base and V by 5 bases; bases with no gene match: 12. The CDR3 here is CASSLGTSAEGRTDTQYF. The CDR3 DNA reads as TGTGCCAGCAGCCTAGGGACTAGCGCTGAGGGTCGCACAGATACGCAGTATTTT. The full variable domain, its missing parts supplied by reference TRBV7-9 and TRBJ2-3, is DTGVSQNPRHKITKRGQNVTFRCDPISEHNRLYWYRQTLGQGPEFLTYFQNEAQLEKSRLLSDRFSAERPKGSFSTLEIQRTEQGDSAMYLCASSLGTSAEGRTDTQYFGPGTRLTVL.

This sequence joins TRBV9 and TRBJ2-1; D ambiguous. The CDR3 sequence is 14 residues long. Trimming stripped 0 bases from V and 2 bases from J, with 6 bases between. Germline V gene data show CDR1 as SGDLS and CDR2 as YYNGEE. The CDR3 spells CASSVGKAYNEQFF. CDR3 nucleotide sequence: TGTGCCAGCAGCGTAGGGAAGGCCTACAATGAGCAGTTCTTC. The complete variable domain, with remaining parts taken from reference TRBV9 and TRBJ2-1, reads DSGVTQTPKHLITATGQRVTLRCSPRSGDLSVYWYQQSLDQGLQFLIQYYNGEERAKGNILERFSAQQFPDLHSELNLSSLELGDSALYFCASSVGKAYNEQFFGPGTRLTVL.

The V call is TRBV5-1, the J call TRBJ2-7; 7 nucleotides match TRBD2. This CDR3 region has 15 residues. V trimming: 1 base; J trimming: 3 bases; junction bases outside the gene matches: 7. Germline V gives CDR1 SGHRS, CDR2 YFSETQ. CDR3 sequence reads: CASSLLLAADYEQYF. CDR3 sequence (DNA): TGCGCCAGCAGCTTGTTGCTAGCGGCTGACTACGAGCAGTACTTC.

V and J are TRBV4-2 and TRBJ1-6; maybe TRBD1 (6 bases). The germline V and J ends were trimmed by 1 base and 7 bases, with 11 bases remaining between them. Germline lookup yields CDR1 LGHNA and CDR2 YNFKEQ. CDR3 length equals 15 residues. The CDR3 loop is CASSQAGAGNSPLHF. Here the CDR3 DNA reads TGTGCCAGCAGCCAAGCAGGGGCGGGGAATTCACCCCTCCACTTT.

This clone appeared a single time. The CDR3 region is CASIQNTGELFF. CDR3 nucleotide sequence: TGTGCCAGTATACAGAACACCGGGGAGCTGTTTTTT. This rearrangement joins TRBV7-8 to TRBJ2-2, with D unclear. The V end was cut by 9 bases, the J end by 1 base, with 6 bases between. Germline CDR1 reads SGHVS; CDR2 reads FQNEAQ. This CDR3 contains 12 residues.

This clone was counted between two and nine times. The chain has TRBV25-1 and TRBJ2-4, with a tentative D call TRBD1 (6 bases). Germline-derived CDR1 and CDR2 are MGHDK and SYGVNS. V was cut by 3 bases and J by 0 bases, with 12 bases left in between. This CDR3 region has 16 residues. CDR3 nucleotide sequence: TGTGCCAGCAGTGAGGATCAAGGGGGAGCCAAAAACATTCAGTACTTC. Protein: CASSEDQGGAKNIQYF.

V is TRBV6-5 and J is TRBJ2-6; D is undetermined. The CDR3 has 15 amino acids. The V gene lost 8 bases and the J gene lost 0 bases, with 11 bases spanning the gap. Germline V gene data show CDR1 as MNHEY and CDR2 as SVGAGI. The CDR3 sequence is CASESFGSGANVLTF. CDR3 DNA sequence: TGTGCCAGCGAATCCTTCGGCTCTGGGGCCAACGTCCTGACTTTC.

The chain is built from TRBV24-1 and TRBJ2-2; no definite D call. The CDR3 is 12 residues long. The V gene lost 2 bases and the J gene lost 3 bases, with 0 bases spanning the gap. The germline V gene has CDR1 KGHDR and CDR2 SFDVKD. The CDR3 region has the DNA TGTGCCACCAGTGATTACACCGGGGAGCTGTTTTTT. Translation: CATSDYTGELFF.